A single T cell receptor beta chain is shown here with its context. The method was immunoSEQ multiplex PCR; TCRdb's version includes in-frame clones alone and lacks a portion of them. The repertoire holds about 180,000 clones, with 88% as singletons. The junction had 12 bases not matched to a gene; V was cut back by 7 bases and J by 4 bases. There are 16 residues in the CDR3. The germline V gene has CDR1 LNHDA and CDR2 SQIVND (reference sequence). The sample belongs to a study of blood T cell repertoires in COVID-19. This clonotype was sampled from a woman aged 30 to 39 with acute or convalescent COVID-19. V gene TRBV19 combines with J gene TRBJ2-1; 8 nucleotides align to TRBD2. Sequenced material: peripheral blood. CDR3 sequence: CASTNSGKAPYNEQFF. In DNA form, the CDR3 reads TGTGCCAGTACCAATAGCGGGAAGGCCCCTTACAATGAGCAGTTCTTC. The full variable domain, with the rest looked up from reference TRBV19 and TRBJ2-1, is DGGITQSPKYLFRKEGQNVTLSCEQNLNHDAMYWYRQDPGQGLRLIYYSQIVNDFQKGDIAEGYSVSREKKESFPLTVTSAQKNPTAFYLCASTNSGKAPYNEQFFGPGTRLTVL.